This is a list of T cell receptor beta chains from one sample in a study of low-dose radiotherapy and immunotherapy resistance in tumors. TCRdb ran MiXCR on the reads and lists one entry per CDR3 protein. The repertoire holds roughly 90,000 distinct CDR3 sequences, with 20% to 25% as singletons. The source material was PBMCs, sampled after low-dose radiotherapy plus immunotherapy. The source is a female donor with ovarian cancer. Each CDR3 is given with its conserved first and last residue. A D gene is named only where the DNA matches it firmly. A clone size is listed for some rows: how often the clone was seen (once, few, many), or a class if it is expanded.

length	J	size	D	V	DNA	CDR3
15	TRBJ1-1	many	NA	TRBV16	TGTGCCAGCAGCCAATGGCAGGGAATGGGCACTGAAGCTTTCTTT	CASSQWQGMGTEAFF
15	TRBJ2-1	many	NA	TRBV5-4	TGTGCCAGCAGCTTCCTTTCGGGGACCTACAATGAGCAGTTCTTC	CASSFLSGTYNEQFF
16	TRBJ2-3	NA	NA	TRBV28	TGTGCCAGCAGTGGCTTCGTACAGCCCATCAGAGATACGCAGTATTTT	CASSGFVQPIRDTQYF
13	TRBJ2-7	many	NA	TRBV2	TGTGCCACTAAAGCGGATAGCTCCTACGAGCAGTACTTC	CATKADSSYEQYF
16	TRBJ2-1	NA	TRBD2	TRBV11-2	TGTGCCAGCAGCCAGGGGCTAGCGGGAGGGGGGAATGAGCAGTTCTTC	CASSQGLAGGGNEQFF
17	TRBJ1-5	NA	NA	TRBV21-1	TGTGCCTCCTATTGGAGGGCTTTTCTAGACTGGAATCAGCCCCAGCATTTT	CASYWRAFLDWNQPQHF
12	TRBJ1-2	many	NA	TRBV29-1	TGCAGCGGCGGCGGCTTGAGATATGGCTACACCTTC	CSGGGLRYGYTF
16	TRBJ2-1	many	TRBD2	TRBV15	TGTGCCACCAGCAGAGGGTCTAGCGGAGCCGTGGATGAGCAGTTCTTC	CATSRGSSGAVDEQFF
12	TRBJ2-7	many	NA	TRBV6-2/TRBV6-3	TGTGCCAGCAGTACAACAGGCTACGAGCAGTACTTC	CASSTTGYEQYF
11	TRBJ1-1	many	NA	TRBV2	TGTGCCAGCAGTGAAGGAACTGAAGCTTTCTTT	CASSEGTEAFF
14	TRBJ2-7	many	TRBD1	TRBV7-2	TGTGCCAGCAGCTTAATTAGGGGACAGGGGCAGCAGTACTTC	CASSLIRGQGQQYF
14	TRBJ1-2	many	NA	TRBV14	TGTGCCAGCAGCCCGCGGGCCTCAGTGAGTGGCTACACCTTC	CASSPRASVSGYTF
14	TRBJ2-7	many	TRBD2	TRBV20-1	TGCAGTGCTAGCCGCACGAGCGGGGGCTACGAGCAGTACTTC	CSASRTSGGYEQYF
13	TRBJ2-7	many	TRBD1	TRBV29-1	TGCAGCGTTGACGGACAGGGGGCCAACGAGCAGTACTTC	CSVDGQGANEQYF
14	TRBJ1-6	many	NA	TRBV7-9	TGTGCCAGCAGCTTGCCAAAGGGCGACAGTAAACTCCACTTT	CASSLPKGDSKLHF
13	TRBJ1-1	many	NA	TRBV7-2	TGTGCCAGCAGCCTCCACAGGGACTCTGAAGCTTTCTTT	CASSLHRDSEAFF
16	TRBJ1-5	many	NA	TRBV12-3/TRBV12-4	TGTGCCAGCTCAAGGTTCGGTCAGGGGAGCAATCAGCCCCAGCATTTT	CASSRFGQGSNQPQHF
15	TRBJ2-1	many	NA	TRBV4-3	TGCGCCAGCAGCCGTAGTAGGAGCTCCTACAATGAGCAGTTCTTC	CASSRSRSSYNEQFF
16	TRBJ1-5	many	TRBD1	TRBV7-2	TGTGCCAGCAGCTCCCCGGGACAGTCGAGCAATCAGCCCCAGCATTTT	CASSSPGQSSNQPQHF
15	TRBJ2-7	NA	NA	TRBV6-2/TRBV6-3	TGTGCCAGCAGCTCTAAACCGGGACGAGTGTACGAGCAGTACTTC	CASSSKPGRVYEQYF
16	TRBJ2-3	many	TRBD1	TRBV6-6	TGTGCCAGCAGTAAGCCGGGACAGGGAAGCACAGATACGCAGTATTTT	CASSKPGQGSTDTQYF
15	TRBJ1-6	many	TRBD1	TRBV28	TGTGCCAGCAGCCTCCAACAGGGGTATAATTCACCCCTCCACTTT	CASSLQQGYNSPLHF
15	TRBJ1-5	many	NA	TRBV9	TGTGCCAGCAGCGTAGGTACAGGGAGAAATCAGCCCCAGCATTTT	CASSVGTGRNQPQHF
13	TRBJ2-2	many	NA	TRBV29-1	TGCAGCGCGAGGACGGCGAACACCGGGGAGCTGTTTTTT	CSARTANTGELFF
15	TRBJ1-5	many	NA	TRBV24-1	TGTGCCACCAGGCGGCGGGGGACTCACTATCAGCCCCAGCATTTT	CATRRRGTHYQPQHF
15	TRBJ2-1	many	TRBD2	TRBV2	TGTGCCAGCAGTCCGGGACTAGCGGGGGTAGGTGAGCAGTTCTTC	CASSPGLAGVGEQFF
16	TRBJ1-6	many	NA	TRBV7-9	TGTGCCAGCAGCACTACACAGGGCCATGAGAATTCACCCCTCCACTTT	CASSTTQGHENSPLHF
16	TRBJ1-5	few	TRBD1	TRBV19	TGTGCCAGTAGGACAGCAGGGACAGGGTCGCATCAGCCCCAGCATTTT	CASRTAGTGSHQPQHF
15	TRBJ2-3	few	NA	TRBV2	TGTGCCAGCAGTGACCGGTTAGGACTCACAGATACGCAGTATTTT	CASSDRLGLTDTQYF
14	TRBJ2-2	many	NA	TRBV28	TGTGCCAGCAGCCAACGGCCGGTGGCCGGGGAGCTGTTTTTT	CASSQRPVAGELFF
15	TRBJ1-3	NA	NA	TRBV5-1	TGCGCCAGCAGCTCCAGCGGGGGGTCTGGAAACACCATATATTTT	CASSSSGGSGNTIYF